This T cell receptor (beta chain) was captured in a study of identical twins (dated by TCRdb to about 2016). At the level of the whole study: To test whether fetal clonotypes persist, this study deep-sequenced TCR alpha and beta repertoires from monozygotic twins, from unrelated adults of various ages, and from cord blood. To rule out contamination, replicate twin experiments were performed at different times with different library preparation protocols. Study-level results and caveats: Abundant cord blood beta clonotypes carried fewer insertions; young adult naive repertoires showed a weaker similar trend, while memory repertoires showed none. A weaker excess of twin sharing was found in beta out-of-frame sequences because the signal-to-noise ratio was lowered by fewer shared sequences. In monozygotic twins, recombination models systematically underestimated out-of-frame TCR alpha sharing, but the models matched the sharing seen between unrelated individuals. Zero-insertion analyses could be partly confounded by invariant T cells such as MAIT and iNKT, though diverse VJ usage argued against such confounding for most clonotypes. Because the same donors could not be followed over many years, the conclusions depended on cross-sectional statistical analysis. Compared with coincidental sharing between unrelated individuals, an excess of low generation-probability sequences was observed among out-of-frame TCR alpha sequences shared between twins.

Every donor was a healthy Caucasian. The study also sequenced three unrelated non-twin adults: a male aged 18 to 30, a male aged 50 to 60 and a female aged 50 to 60. Using Miltenyi CD45RO+ enrichment and human naive T-cell isolation kits, memory (CD45RO+) and naive T cells were isolated from PBMC. Library construction relied on 5' RACE. Sequencing was performed on an Illumina HiSeq 2000. A universal primer binding site was added through template switching, and the final cDNA carried a unique molecular identifier so that TCR cDNA molecules could be counted accurately. First-strand cDNA for TCR alpha and beta chains was synthesized from specific primers in the conserved constant-segment region. To control for contamination, every cDNA library was double barcoded, receiving both a SMART-Mk sample barcode and Illumina barcodes. TruSeq adapter sequences along with Illumina sample barcodes were introduced in two successive PCR steps. The Illumina HiSeq platform was used with custom primers to sequence TCR alpha and beta cDNA libraries. The paper's data handling went like this. Raw reads were processed with MiGEC to extract unique molecular identifiers, and MiXCR was used to determine CDR3 positions. For each individual, recombination models were inferred using an EM algorithm with the repgenHMM and IGoR tools. Shared clonotype analysis was performed with the tcR package in R, normalizing sharing by the product of cloneset sizes. Out-of-frame nonproductive sequences were analyzed to study raw recombination free of thymic and clonal selection effects. Starting from the raw public reads, TCRdb applied fastp trimming at Q25, assembled clones with MiXCR and retained in-frame beta chains. For every CDR3 protein sequence, its rows merge into one entry that carries the most common genes and DNA. The V and J calls follow TCRdb's processing rather than the paper's. Across this sample there are about 430,000 distinct CDR3 sequences, with around a sixth seen only once. Clones ranked in the top ten supply approximately 12% of the sample.

This clonotype was detected only a few times. It lacks a known antigen. No much larger clone exists at a distance of one base, and base qualities are not known. The CDR3 has 12 amino acids, counting the end cysteine and phenylalanine. CDR3 DNA only is kept here, 36 bases in frame from base 1. V is clipped by 4 bases and J by 6 bases, and the sequence between their germline boundaries is 10 bases long. The source of this sequence is a man in his fifties or sixties in good health. The chain is assembled from TRBV12-3 or TRBV12-4 and TRBJ2-7, with no confident D gene call. What was sequenced was naive T cells sorted from blood. Sample cell subset or site, as interpreted from the label and publication: cells isolated with a human naive T-cell isolation kit. CDR3 protein: CASSSGPREQYF. The nucleotide sequence reads TGTGCCAGCAGTTCTGGCCCTCGCGAGCAGTACTTC.